The 8 T cell receptor beta chains reported below all come from one sample, sequenced in a study of identical twins. TCRdb called the 5' RACE reads again in MiXCR, with one record for every CDR3 protein. The sample carries fewer than 500,000 distinct CDR3 sequences, roughly an eighth recorded once. The sample was also reused in another study, on yellow fever vaccine responses in identical twins.

The specimen sequenced was CD4+ T cells sorted from blood. All receptors derive from a woman under 30 in good health.

This clonotype was seen at least ten times. The chain combines TRBV6-5 with TRBJ2-5; D gene uncertain. The ends were cut back, 10 bases at V and 5 bases at J, with 11 bases in the middle. CDR3 length: 11 residues. The germline V gene has CDR1 MNHEY and CDR2 SVGAGI. The CDR3 nucleotides are TGTGCCACCCTCCTCGGGGAGACCCAGTACTTC. Encoded protein: CATLLGETQYF.

This chain connects TRBV11-2 to TRBJ2-7; possible D gene TRBD1, 6 bases. The V gene's germline CDR1 is SGHAT and CDR2 FQNNGV. The CDR3 loop spans 18 amino acids. V was pared by 2 bases and J by 7 bases, with 27 bases between. The CDR3: CASSLFGLGPGQLYEQYF. CDR3 nucleotides: TGTGCCAGCAGCTTATTTGGTTTAGGCCCGGGACAATTGTATGAGCAGTACTTC.

The sample holds one count of this clonotype. The J gene is TRBJ2-7, the V gene TRBV28, with D perhaps matching TRBD1 (6 bases). Germline loops: CDR1 MDHEN, CDR2 SYDVKM. Trimming stripped 3 bases from V and 9 bases from J, with 18 bases between. This CDR3 region has 14 residues. In DNA form, the CDR3 reads TGTGCCAGCAGTTTCGGGACAACTTTTTTCGGGCAGTACTTC. Protein sequence: CASSFGTTFFGQYF.

V and J are TRBV28 and TRBJ2-2; D may be TRBD1 (6 bases). V was cut by 7 bases and J by 4 bases, with 10 bases left in between. CDR1 MDHEN and CDR2 SYDVKM come from the germline V gene. The CDR3 runs to 13 residues. As DNA, the CDR3 is TGTGCCAGCATCGGACAGACCACCGGGGAGCTGTTTTTT. It encodes CASIGQTTGELFF.

The chain uses TRBV6-2 or TRBV6-3 and TRBJ2-7; 9 bases map to TRBD2. Trimming removed 2 bases from V and 5 bases from J; junction bases left unmatched: 7. Germline CDR1 reads MNHEY; CDR2 reads SVGEGT. This CDR3 region has 15 residues. In DNA form, the CDR3 reads TGTGCCAGCAGTTACCTGGCGGGAGGGGTCAACGAGCAGTACTTC. It translates to CASSYLAGGVNEQYF.

The genes are TRBV6-5 and TRBJ2-3; 13 bases are a match to TRBD2. J lost 7 bases, V lost 4 bases, and 2 bases had no gene match. This CDR3 has 14 residues. Per the germline V gene, CDR1 is MNHEY and CDR2 is SVGAGI. The CDR3 is CASSSGLAGNTQYF. CDR3 DNA: TGTGCCAGCAGTTCGGGACTAGCGGGGAATACGCAGTATTTT.

This clonotype has at least ten counts. V usage is TRBV14 and J usage is TRBJ2-3; the D gene could be TRBD1 or TRBD2 (5 bases each). Germline V gene lookup returns CDR1 SGHDN and CDR2 FVKESK. CDR3 length: 17 residues. V lost 0 bases and J 2 bases, leaving 15 bases between the germline ends. The CDR3 region has the DNA TGTGCCAGCAGCCAAGACTTCCGGGACGGATACACAGATACGCAGTATTTT. As protein: CASSQDFRDGYTDTQYF.

The genes are TRBV5-6 and TRBJ1-1; TRBD1 matches 8 bases. Per the germline V gene, CDR1 is SGHDT and CDR2 is YYEEEE. The ends lost 3 bases at V and 4 bases at J; junction bases unmatched: 8. The CDR3 has 15 residues. This chain's CDR3 is CASSSYGQGGTEAFF. Here the CDR3 DNA reads TGTGCCAGCAGCTCATACGGACAGGGAGGCACTGAAGCTTTCTTT.